The 32 T cell receptor beta chains reported below all come from one sample, sequenced in a study of cytomegalovirus exposure and HLA in healthy donors (TCRdb year 2017). The library was generated by the immunoSEQ multiplex PCR assay. The multiplex PCR relied on a mix of 60 forward primers for TCR Vbeta segments and 13 reverse primers for TCR Jbeta segments. As stored in TCRdb, this immuneACCESS dataset retains in-frame rearrangements with V and J assigned. A fraction of the clones does not appear; measured against another copy, unresolved V genes explain less than half of the discrepancy, and the remainder lacks a known reason. This sample gives some 150,000 clones in total; around 82% of them show up just once. The ten largest clones represent approximately 11% of the sample. Sequencing was performed on PBMCs. The receptors were gathered from a man in his fifties or sixties in good health and CMV-seropositive.

The chain carries TRBV5-1 and TRBJ2-7; D unclear. Germline V gene lookup returns CDR1 SGHRS and CDR2 YFSETQ. V was cut by 1 base and J by 0 bases, with 5 bases left in between. The CDR3 totals 13 residues. As DNA, the CDR3 is TGCGCCAGCAGCTTGTACTACTCCTACGAGCAGTACTTC. Its protein product is CASSLYYSYEQYF.

The chain combines TRBV19 with TRBJ2-5; no clear D gene. The CDR3 extends over 13 amino acids. Germline V gene sequence: CDR1 LNHDA, CDR2 SQIVND (reference sequence). V shed 4 bases and J shed 5 bases, with 11 bases lying between them. The CDR3 bases are TGTGCCAGTAGTACTACTCTGGAGGAGACCCAGTACTTC. Protein product: CASSTTLEETQYF. The variable domain in full, completed from reference TRBV19 and TRBJ2-5, reads DGGITQSPKYLFRKEGQNVTLSCEQNLNHDAMYWYRQDPGQGLRLIYYSQIVNDFQKGDIAEGYSVSREKKESFPLTVTSAQKNPTAFYLCASSTTLEETQYFGPGTRLLVL.

This clone is a singleton in its sample. The chain uses TRBV5-1 and TRBJ1-2; 7 positions agree with TRBD1. The length of the CDR3 is 14 residues. Germline lookup yields CDR1 SGHRS and CDR2 YFSETQ. Trimming took 3 bases from V and 4 from J; bases not matched to a gene: 6. CDR3 bases: TGCGCCAGCAGCTCGGGACAGCTCACCTATGGCTACACCTTC. Translating it yields CASSSGQLTYGYTF. Using reference TRBV5-1 and TRBJ1-2 for the parts outside the CDR3, the full variable domain is KAGVTQTPRYLIKTRGQQVTLSCSPISGHRSVSWYQQTPGQGLQFLFEYFSETQRNKGNFPGRFSGRQFSNSRSEMNVSTLELGDSALYLCASSSGQLTYGYTFGSGTRLTVV.

The chain employs TRBV6-5 and TRBJ1-1; D not resolved. The V gene's germline CDR1 is MNHEY and CDR2 SVGAGI. Trimming removed 5 bases at V and 1 base at J, with 8 bases between. This CDR3 region has 13 residues. The CDR3 spells CASSEGGNTEAFF. Written as DNA, the CDR3 is TGTGCCAGCAGTGAAGGAGGGAACACTGAAGCTTTCTTT.

The chain couples TRBV19 to TRBJ1-3; a weak D match, TRBD1 (6 bases). This CDR3 has 13 amino acids. Germline assignment: CDR1 LNHDA and CDR2 SQIVND (reference sequence). Between the trimmed V and J ends, which lost 9 bases and 4 bases, there was a span of 13 bases. CDR3 DNA: TGTGCCAGCACTCGGACAGCGGGAAACACCATATATTTT. Its protein is CASTRTAGNTIYF.

This chain connects TRBV7-2 to TRBJ1-3; unclear D gene. Germline V CDR1 and CDR2: SGHTA, FQGNSA. The CDR3 has 15 residues. V lost 5 bases and J 0 bases, leaving 11 bases between the germline ends. CDR3 residues: CASSLIPGSGNTIYF. As DNA, the CDR3 is TGTGCCAGCAGCCTAATACCCGGCTCTGGAAACACCATATATTTT. Looking up the rest from reference TRBV7-2 and TRBJ1-3 gives the full variable domain: GAGVSQSPSNKVTEKGKDVELRCDPISGHTALYWYRQSLGQGLEFLIYFQGNSAPDKSGLPSDRFSAERTGGSVSTLTIQRTQQEDSAVYLCASSLIPGSGNTIYFGEGSWLTVV.

This clone was seen a handful of times. The chain recombines TRBV4-2 with TRBJ2-2; no clear D. Germline V lookup: CDR1 LGHNA, CDR2 YNFKEQ. Trimming removed 0 bases from V and 4 bases from J, with 9 bases in between. The CDR3 extends over 15 amino acids. As DNA, the CDR3 is TGTGCCAGCAGCCAAGATTCCCAGGTCACCGGGGAGCTGTTTTTT. As protein: CASSQDSQVTGELFF.

The chain combines TRBV19 with TRBJ2-1, with a weak D call TRBD1 (6 bases). CDR3 length equals 15 residues. Looked up from germline, CDR1 is LNHDA and CDR2 is SQIVND (reference sequence). Deletions cut 1 base from V and 2 bases from J, with 9 bases between. Here the CDR3 reads CASSIGRGPYNEQFF. CDR3 bases: TGTGCCAGTAGTATAGGCAGGGGCCCCTACAATGAGCAGTTCTTC.

V and J are TRBV6-6 and TRBJ2-7; no reliable D call. Trimming took off 2 bases at V and 2 bases at J, with 10 bases between the two ends. The CDR3 has 14 residues. Germline V CDR1 and CDR2: MNHNY, SVGAGI (reference sequence). The CDR3: CASSYRQVAYEQYF. In nucleotides, the CDR3 is TGTGCCAGCAGTTACCGGCAGGTAGCCTACGAGCAGTACTTC.

The chain recombines TRBV5-1 with TRBJ2-7; TRBD2 aligns across 11 bases. The germline CDR1 and CDR2 sequences are SGHRS and YFSETQ. V gave up 0 bases and J gave up 4 bases; unmatched junction bases: 6. The CDR3 loop spans 16 amino acids. The CDR3 protein is CASSLGLAGGAYEQYF. The CDR3 DNA reads TGCGCCAGCAGCTTGGGTCTAGCGGGGGGAGCTTACGAGCAGTACTTC.

J is TRBJ1-4 and V is TRBV5-4, with D possibly TRBD1 on 5 matching bases. V lost 2 bases to trimming and J lost 5 bases, with 10 bases between them. Germline V gene data show CDR1 as SGHNT and CDR2 as YYREEE (reference sequence). The CDR3 totals 14 residues. The CDR3 region is CASSFSGQNEKLFF. The CDR3 DNA follows: TGTGCCAGCAGCTTTTCAGGGCAGAATGAAAAACTGTTTTTT.

In regard to this clone: Distinct nucleotide sequences in the sample also encode this CDR3. The genes are TRBV6-6 and TRBJ1-5; no definite D call. Trimming removed 5 bases from V and 0 bases from J, with 5 bases in between. This CDR3 region has 13 residues. The germline gives CDR1 MNHNY, CDR2 SVGAGI (reference sequence). In DNA, the CDR3 is TGTGCCAGCAGTGTATATAGCAATCAGCCCCAGCATTTT. Translation gives CASSVYSNQPQHF.

As concerns this clone: An end of the junction does not agree with germline; a read error may underlie this. The chain combines TRBV6-8 with TRBJ2-7; D perhaps matches TRBD1 (6 bases). CDR1 and CDR2 from the germline V gene are MNHGY and SAAAGT. The CDR3 loop spans 15 amino acids. For the CDR3, the DNA is TGTGCCAGCACCTCACGAGGACAGCTATCCTACGAGCAGTGCTTC. It translates to CASTSRGQLSYEQCF.

The J gene is TRBJ1-3, the V gene TRBV18, with 7 nucleotides matching TRBD1. V was clipped by 5 bases and J by 0 bases; unmatched bases: 10. CDR3 length: 17 amino acids. Germline loops: CDR1 KGHSH, CDR2 LQKENI. In nucleotides, the CDR3 is TGTGCCAGCTCAACCTTTCGGGACAGAGTCTCTGGAAACACCATATATTTT. Its translation: CASSTFRDRVSGNTIYF.

The V gene is TRBV27, the J gene TRBJ1-1; D not resolved. Trimming stripped 6 bases from V and 4 bases from J, with 12 bases between. This CDR3 contains 13 residues. Germline CDR1 is MNHEY and CDR2 is SMNVEV (reference sequence). DNA of the CDR3: TGTGCCAGCAGCAAGGAGTTGAGCACTGAAGCTTTCTTT. Encoded protein: CASSKELSTEAFF.

The table lists this clone with a count of one. The V and J genes are TRBV30 and TRBJ2-5; 11 nucleotides line up with TRBD2. This CDR3 has 15 residues. CDR1 GTSNPN and CDR2 SVGIG come from the germline V gene (reference sequence). Losses at the gene ends were 2 bases for V and 6 bases for J; bases not matched to a gene: 8. The DNA for the CDR3 is TGTGCCTGGAGTTATAGCGGGGGGGCTTGGAAGACCCAGTACTTC. Protein product: CAWSYSGGAWKTQYF.

The chain combines TRBV28 with TRBJ1-5, with 9 bases that match TRBD1. The CDR3 totals 15 residues. Germline trimming cut 3 bases from V and 5 bases from J; bases unmatched to any gene: 5. Germline V gives CDR1 MDHEN, CDR2 SYDVKM. CDR3 DNA: TGTGCCAGCAGTTTTGCGGGACAGGGAGATCAGCCCCAGCATTTT. Protein: CASSFAGQGDQPQHF. Drawing the rest from reference TRBV28 and TRBJ1-5, the complete variable domain is DVKVTQSSRYLVKRTGEKVFLECVQDMDHENMFWYRQDPGLGLRLIYFSYDVKMKEKGDIPEGYSVSREKKERFSLILESASTNQTSMYLCASSFAGQGDQPQHFGDGTRLSIL.

The chain carries TRBV7-9 and TRBJ2-1, with D possibly matching TRBD1 (5 bases). Deletions cut 1 base from V and 9 bases from J, with 10 bases between. This CDR3 region has 13 residues. Per the germline V gene, CDR1 is SEHNR and CDR2 is FQNEAQ (reference sequence). The CDR3 DNA sequence: TGTGCCAGCAGCTTAGTAGGGGTGGGTGAGCAGTTCTTC. Amino acids: CASSLVGVGEQFF.

The rearrangement uses TRBV18 and TRBJ1-3; the D is unclear. The CDR3 runs to 11 residues. V was cut by 9 bases and J by 8 bases, with 11 bases left in between. The germline gives CDR1 KGHSH, CDR2 LQKENI. Written as DNA, the CDR3 is TGTGCCAGTCGAGTCGTGGACACCATATATTTT. It is translated as CASRVVDTIYF.

The rearrangement links TRBV2 to TRBJ2-5; 11 bases fit TRBD2. This CDR3 comprises 14 residues. Germline V CDR1 and CDR2: SNHLY, FYNNEI. V lost 2 bases to trimming and J lost 4 bases; unmatched junction nucleotides: 0. CDR3: CASSETSGRETQYF. CDR3 DNA sequence: TGTGCCAGCAGTGAAACTAGCGGGAGAGAGACCCAGTACTTC. Full variable domain (rest looked up from reference TRBV2 and TRBJ2-5): EPEVTQTPSHQVTQMGQEVILRCVPISNHLYFYWYRQILGQKVEFLVSFYNNEISEKSEIFDDQFSVERPDGSNFTLKIRSTKLEDSAMYFCASSETSGRETQYFGPGTRLLVL.

This clone was seen only a few times. V gene TRBV11-2 combines with J gene TRBJ1-4, with a weak D call TRBD1 (6 bases). Trimming cost V 5 bases and J 3 bases, with 19 bases left between them. Germline V gene data show CDR1 as SGHAT and CDR2 as FQNNGV. This CDR3 is built from 17 residues. CDR3 protein: CASSRPLWGGANEKLFF. The CDR3 DNA reads TGTGCCAGCAGCCGACCCCTCTGGGGGGGCGCTAATGAAAAACTGTTTTTT.

The rearrangement joins TRBV28 to TRBJ2-2; 10 nucleotides line up with TRBD1. Unmatched junction bases numbered 7, after V lost 4 bases and J lost 5 bases. The germline CDR1 and CDR2 sequences are MDHEN and SYDVKM. This CDR3 region has 16 residues. The CDR3: CASSSGQGRRTGELFF. As DNA, the CDR3 is TGTGCCAGCAGTTCGGGACAGGGGCGTAGGACCGGGGAGCTGTTTTTT.

The chain joins TRBV6-6 to TRBJ1-2; TRBD1 matches 8 bases. Looked up from germline, CDR1 is MNHNY and CDR2 is SVGAGI (reference sequence). The trim removed 5 bases at V and 0 bases at J, leaving 5 bases unmatched. This CDR3 is built from 15 residues. The CDR3 is CASSAGQGANYGYTF. The CDR3 DNA reads as TGTGCCAGCAGTGCTGGACAGGGTGCTAACTATGGCTACACCTTC.

V is TRBV5-1 and J is TRBJ1-1, with D possibly TRBD1 on 5 matching bases. Germline assignment: CDR1 SGHRS and CDR2 YFSETQ. The CDR3 totals 14 residues. V lost 0 bases, J lost 2 bases, and 8 bases lay in between. The CDR3 spells CASSLGQINTEAFF. The CDR3 bases are TGCGCCAGCAGCTTGGGACAGATTAACACTGAAGCTTTCTTT.

V is TRBV4-1 and J is TRBJ2-3; 15 nucleotides match TRBD2. The V gene end was trimmed by 1 base and the J gene end by 3 bases; junction bases not matched to a gene: 2. CDR1 is MGHRA, CDR2 YSYEKL, per germline. The CDR3 length is 17 residues. The CDR3 DNA reads TGCGCCAGCAGCCAAGGGACTAGCGGGGGGGCAACAGATACGCAGTATTTT. It codes for CASSQGTSGGATDTQYF.

This chain connects TRBV19 to TRBJ2-5, with 8 bases identical to TRBD1. This CDR3 is 14 amino acids long. Germline CDR1 and CDR2: LNHDA and SQIVND (reference sequence). J gave up 5 bases and V 4 bases, and 6 bases lay outside the gene matches. CDR3 nucleotide sequence: TGTGCCAGTAGTAACAGGGGGTTAGAGGAGACCCAGTACTTC. Its translation is CASSNRGLEETQYF.

The gene calls are TRBV2 and TRBJ1-5; D is perhaps TRBD1 (5 bases). From germline, CDR1 is SNHLY and CDR2 FYNNEI. The V and J ends lost 7 bases and 4 bases respectively, with 8 bases between them. The CDR3 sequence is 12 residues long. The DNA of the CDR3 is TGTGCCAGCAAATCAGGGAATCAGCCCCAGCATTTT. This gives the protein CASKSGNQPQHF.

This clone has more than one count but fewer than ten. This rearrangement joins TRBV10-3 to TRBJ1-2; D possibly corresponds to TRBD1 (6 bases). Germline V gene data show CDR1 as ENHRY and CDR2 as SYGVKD. The V gene lost 8 bases and the J gene lost 14 bases, with 21 bases spanning the gap. The CDR3 runs to 12 residues. Written as DNA, the CDR3 is TGTGCCATCCCTTCGACAGGCCCCGAGAGGACCTTC. It encodes CAIPSTGPERTF.

This rearrangement joins TRBV2 to TRBJ2-3; 7 bases align to TRBD1. The germline V gene encodes CDR1 SNHLY and CDR2 FYNNEI. This CDR3 is built from 18 residues. Losses at the gene ends were 0 bases for V and 0 bases for J; bases not matched to a gene: 9. This chain's CDR3 is CASSEATSSQGSTDTQYF. In DNA form, the CDR3 reads TGTGCCAGCAGTGAAGCGACCTCTTCACAGGGGAGCACAGATACGCAGTATTTT.

The chain combines TRBV19 with TRBJ2-7; a possible D gene is TRBD2 (5 bases). Looked up from germline, CDR1 is LNHDA and CDR2 is SQIVND (reference sequence). V was trimmed by 0 bases and J by 7 bases, leaving 19 bases between them. This CDR3 has 16 residues. The CDR3 here is CASSIETPSLGGEQYF. CDR3 coding DNA: TGTGCCAGTAGTATAGAGACCCCCTCTCTTGGAGGAGAGCAGTACTTC.

V is TRBV6-1 and J is TRBJ2-1; 8 bases are shared with TRBD1. V lost 6 bases, J lost 5 bases, and 9 bases stayed unmatched. The CDR3 consists of 15 residues. CDR1 is MNHNS, CDR2 SASEGT, per germline. CDR3 region: CASRLTGAIDNEQFF. In DNA, the CDR3 is TGTGCCAGCAGATTGACAGGGGCGATTGACAATGAGCAGTTCTTC.

Note on this clone: This specimen includes other DNA sequences encoding the same CDR3. The DNA of the CDR3 is TGTGCCAGCAGCCTAAGGACAGGGAGTTCCTACGAGCAGTACTTC. Protein sequence: CASSLRTGSSYEQYF. J is TRBJ2-7 and V is TRBV7-6; 8 nucleotides match TRBD1. After removal of 5 bases from V and 1 base from J, the junction contained 7 bases not matched to a gene. The V gene's germline CDR1 is SGHVS and CDR2 FNYEAQ. CDR3 length: 15 amino acids.